This T cell receptor beta chain was found in a study of blood T cell repertoires in COVID-19. The table came from immunoSEQ multiplex PCR; TCRdb's copy has only in-frame clones and leaves some out. The top ten hold around 1% of the sample, which has 350,000 to 400,000 clones, approximately 92% seen once. With 5 bases removed from V and 1 base from J, the gap between germline ends came to 15 bases. This CDR3 has 15 amino acids. Germline CDR1 is SGHRS and CDR2 is YFSETQ. This clonotype was obtained from a man between 18 and 35 years old who had recovered from COVID-19. V is TRBV5-1 and J is TRBJ1-1, with a tentative D call TRBD1 (5 bases). Sequenced material: PBMCs or T cells enriched from blood (not recorded which). CDR3 residues: CASSVGARGNTEAFF. The CDR3 nucleotides are TGCGCCAGCAGTGTCGGGGCGCGGGGGAACACTGAAGCTTTCTTT.